This TCR beta chain comes out of a study of blood T cell repertoires in COVID-19. Profiling relied on immunoSEQ multiplex PCR, and the TCRdb table lists in-frame clones only, not all of them. This sample has about 150,000 clones, with roughly 90% found just once. This clone appeared once. The CDR3 has 12 amino acids. Trimming removed 6 bases from V and 6 bases from J, with 9 bases in between. The germline V gene has CDR1 LNHDA and CDR2 SQIVND (reference sequence). The chain combines TRBV19 with TRBJ1-5, with D possibly TRBD1 on 5 matching bases. The TCR originated in a woman aged 50 to 60 who had recovered from COVID-19. Sequencing input: PBMCs or T cells enriched from blood (not recorded which). CDR3 sequence reads: CASREQGQPQHF. The CDR3 nucleotides read TGTGCCAGTAGGGAGCAGGGTCAGCCCCAGCATTTT.